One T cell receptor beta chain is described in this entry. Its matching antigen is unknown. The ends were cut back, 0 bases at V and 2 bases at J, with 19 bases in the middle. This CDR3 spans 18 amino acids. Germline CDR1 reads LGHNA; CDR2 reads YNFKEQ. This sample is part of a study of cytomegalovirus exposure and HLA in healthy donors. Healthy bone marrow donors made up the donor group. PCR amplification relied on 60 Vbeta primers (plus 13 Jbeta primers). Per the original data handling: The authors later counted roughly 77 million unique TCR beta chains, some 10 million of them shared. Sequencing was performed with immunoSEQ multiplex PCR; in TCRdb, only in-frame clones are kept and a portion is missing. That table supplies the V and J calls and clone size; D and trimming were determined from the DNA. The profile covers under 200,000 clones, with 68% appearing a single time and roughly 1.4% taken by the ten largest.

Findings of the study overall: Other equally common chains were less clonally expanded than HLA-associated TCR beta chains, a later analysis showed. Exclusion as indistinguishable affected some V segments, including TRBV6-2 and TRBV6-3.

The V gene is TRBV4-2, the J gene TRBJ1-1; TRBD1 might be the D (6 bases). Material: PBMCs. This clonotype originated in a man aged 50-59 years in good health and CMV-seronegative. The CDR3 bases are TGTGCCAGCAGCCAAGATCATGGGTTAGGACAGAGAAACACTGAAGCTTTCTTT. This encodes CASSQDHGLGQRNTEAFF.